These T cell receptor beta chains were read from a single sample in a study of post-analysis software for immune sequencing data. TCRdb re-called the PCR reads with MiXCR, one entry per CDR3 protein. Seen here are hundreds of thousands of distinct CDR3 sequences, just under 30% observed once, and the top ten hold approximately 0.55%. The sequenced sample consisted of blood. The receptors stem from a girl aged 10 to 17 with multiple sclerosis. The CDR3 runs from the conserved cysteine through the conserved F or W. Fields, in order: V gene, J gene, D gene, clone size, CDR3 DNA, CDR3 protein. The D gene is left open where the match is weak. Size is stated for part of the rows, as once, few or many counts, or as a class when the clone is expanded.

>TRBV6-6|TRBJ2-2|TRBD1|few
TGTGCCAGCAGTACGGGACAGGGGGACACCGGGGAGCTGTTTTTT
CASSTGQGDTGELFF
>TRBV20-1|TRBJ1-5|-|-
TGCAGTGCCGCACAGGGTCGGGATCAGCCCCAGCATTTT
CSAAQGRDQPQHF
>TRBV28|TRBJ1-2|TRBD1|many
TGTGCCAGCAGTGCTACAGGGGGCGCCTATGGCTACACCTTC
CASSATGGAYGYTF
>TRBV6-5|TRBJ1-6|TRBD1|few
TGTGCCAGCAGAAAGACAGGGGGTAATTCACCCCTCCACTTT
CASRKTGGNSPLHF
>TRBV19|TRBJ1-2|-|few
TGTGCCAGTAGGCAAGGGGCGGACCTCTATGGCTACACCTTC
CASRQGADLYGYTF
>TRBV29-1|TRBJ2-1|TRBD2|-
TGCAGCGTTGAAGGCCTGGCTAGCGGGAGGTTGGGTGAGCAGTTCTTC
CSVEGLASGRLGEQFF
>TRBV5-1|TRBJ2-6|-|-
TGCGCCAGCAGCTTGGTCCTAGGGGCAGGGGCCAACGTCCTGACTTTC
CASSLVLGAGANVLTF
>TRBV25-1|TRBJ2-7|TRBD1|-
TGTGCCAGCTCCCGAACCGGGACAGGGCTTGACTACGAGCAGTACTTC
CASSRTGTGLDYEQYF
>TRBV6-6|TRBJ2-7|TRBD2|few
TGTGCCAGCAGTGACGGACTAGCGGGTCCCTCCTACGAGCAGTACTTC
CASSDGLAGPSYEQYF
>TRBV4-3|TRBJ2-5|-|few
TGCGCCAGCAGCCAAGACACCCAAGAGACCCAGTACTTC
CASSQDTQETQYF
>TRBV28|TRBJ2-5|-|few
TGTGCCAGCAGTTTAAGAGGGCAGCTCCAAGAGACCCAGTACTTC
CASSLRGQLQETQYF
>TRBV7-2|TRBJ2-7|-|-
TGTGCCAGCAGCCCGAGAGGCGGAGCGAACTACGAGCAGTACTTC
CASSPRGGANYEQYF
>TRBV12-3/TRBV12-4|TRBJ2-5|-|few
TGTGCCAGCAGTTTACAGAGGGGATTTGTTCCGGAGACCCAGTACTTC
CASSLQRGFVPETQYF
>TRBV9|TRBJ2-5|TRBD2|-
TGTGCCAGCAGCGTAGAAACGGGAGGGCCGGGAGAGACCCAGTACTTC
CASSVETGGPGETQYF
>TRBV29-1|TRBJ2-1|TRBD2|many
TGCAGCGTGGGACTAGCGGGAGTCAATGAGCAGTTCTTC
CSVGLAGVNEQFF
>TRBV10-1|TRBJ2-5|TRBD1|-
TGCGCCAGCAGTGAAGGGACAGTCAAGCCCGGGACCCAGTACTTC
CASSEGTVKPGTQYF
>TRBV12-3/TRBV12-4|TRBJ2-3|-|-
TGTGCCAGCAGCACAGTAAGGAGTCTCACAGATACGCAGTATTTT
CASSTVRSLTDTQYF
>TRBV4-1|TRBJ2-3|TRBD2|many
TGCGCCAGCAGCCAAGATCTACGGGGGGTTCGGTCAGATACGCAGTATTTT
CASSQDLRGVRSDTQYF
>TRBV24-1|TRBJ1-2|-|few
TGTGCCACCAGTGACCCGGGGGCTTTCGGCTACGGCTACACCTTC
CATSDPGAFGYGYTF
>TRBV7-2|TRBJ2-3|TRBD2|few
TGTGCCAGCAGCTTAGTGGGGACTAGCGGGAGCTCAGATACGCAGTATTTT
CASSLVGTSGSSDTQYF
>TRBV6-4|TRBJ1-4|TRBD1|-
TGTGCCAGTGCTCGTTCCGGGACAGGGAGTGAAAAACTGTTTTTT
CASARSGTGSEKLFF
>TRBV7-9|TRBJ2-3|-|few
TGTGCCAGCAGCTCCGAGGGAAGCACAGATACGCAGTATTTT
CASSSEGSTDTQYF
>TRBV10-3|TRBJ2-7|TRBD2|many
TGTGCCATCAGCCAAGGACTAGCGGGAGTCGACGAGCAGTACTTC
CAISQGLAGVDEQYF
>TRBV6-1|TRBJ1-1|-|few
TGTGCCAGCAGGGTTTTAAGCACTGAAGCTTTCTTT
CASRVLSTEAFF
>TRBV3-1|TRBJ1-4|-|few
TGTGCCAGCAGCCAAGAGAGGTGGAGAACTAATGAAAAACTGTTTTTT
CASSQERWRTNEKLFF
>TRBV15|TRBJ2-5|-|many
TGTGCCACCAGCAGAGTGGCTGAGGCAGAGACCCAGTACTTC
CATSRVAEAETQYF
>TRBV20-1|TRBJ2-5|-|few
TGCAGTGCCGCCGCGGCAGGGGAGACCCAGTACTTC
CSAAAAGETQYF
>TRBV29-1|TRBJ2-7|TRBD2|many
TGCAGCGCTTGCAGGGAGGGTACCTACGAGCAGTACTTC
CSACREGTYEQYF
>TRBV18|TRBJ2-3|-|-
TGTGCCAGCTCAGGCGAGGTGACCACAGATACGGAGTATTTT
CASSGEVTTDTEYF
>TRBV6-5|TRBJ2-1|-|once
TGTGCCAGCAGCCGGGACGGGGGTTACGATGAGCAGTTCTTC
CASSRDGGYDEQFF
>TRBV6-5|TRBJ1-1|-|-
TGTGCCAGCAGTGTCCACAGGGAGAACACTGAAGCTTTCTTT
CASSVHRENTEAFF
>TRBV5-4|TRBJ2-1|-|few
TGTGCCAGCAGCTTGGTGTCTAGGAATGAGCAGTTCTTC
CASSLVSRNEQFF
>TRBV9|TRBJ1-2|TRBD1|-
TGTGCCAGCAGCGGAGGGGGACAGACCTATGGCTACACCTTC
CASSGGGQTYGYTF
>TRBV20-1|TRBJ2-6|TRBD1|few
TGCAGTGCTGCGGGACAGGGGTCCGGGGCCAACGTCCTGACTTTC
CSAAGQGSGANVLTF
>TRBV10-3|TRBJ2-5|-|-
TGTACCATCAGTGAATACAGGGCGGACATCCAAGAGACCCAGTACTTC
CTISEYRADIQETQYF
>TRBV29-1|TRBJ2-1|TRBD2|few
TGCAGCGCCTCAACTAGCGGGAACTACAATGAGCAGTTCTTC
CSASTSGNYNEQFF
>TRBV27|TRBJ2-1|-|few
TGTGCCAGCAAGAATCTTATGGACAGCCAAGAGACCCAGTTCTTC
CASKNLMDSQETQFF
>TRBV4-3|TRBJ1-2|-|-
TGCGCCAGCAGCCCAGTTCGGGACGCCGGCTACACCTTC
CASSPVRDAGYTF
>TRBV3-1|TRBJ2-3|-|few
TGTGCCAGCAGCCACACTTTTTCTAGCACAGATACGCAGTATTTT
CASSHTFSSTDTQYF
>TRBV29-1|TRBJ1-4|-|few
TGCAGCGTTGTTGGGGTTTCGGCTGAAAAACTGTTTTTT
CSVVGVSAEKLFF
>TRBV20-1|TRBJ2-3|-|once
TGCAGTGCGAGGCCCTTCGTCGACACAGATACGCGGTATTTT
CSARPFVDTDTRYF
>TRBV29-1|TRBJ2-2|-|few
TGCAGCGTTGTCTCTGGGCCTGTAAACACCGGGGAGCTGTTTTTT
CSVVSGPVNTGELFF
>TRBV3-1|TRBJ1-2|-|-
TGTGCCAGCAGCCAAGCGTCCGGCAGCTTGGGCTACACCTTC
CASSQASGSLGYTF
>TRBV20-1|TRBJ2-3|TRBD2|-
TGCAGTGCTATACAACTAGCGGGGGGACTCACAGATACGCAGTATTTT
CSAIQLAGGLTDTQYF
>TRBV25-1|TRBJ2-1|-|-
TGTGCCAGCAGTGATCTGGTAGCGGACCATGAGCAGTTCTTC
CASSDLVADHEQFF
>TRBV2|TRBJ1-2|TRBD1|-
TGTGCCAGCAGTGAAGCTGGGACAGGATGGGGGAAAAACTATGGCTACACCTTC
CASSEAGTGWGKNYGYTF
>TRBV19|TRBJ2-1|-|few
TGTGCCAGTAGTAAGGACTACAATGAGCAGTTCTTC
CASSKDYNEQFF
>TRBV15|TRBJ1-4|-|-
TGTGCCACCAGCAGAGATCGGACGGAAAAACTGTTTTTT
CATSRDRTEKLFF
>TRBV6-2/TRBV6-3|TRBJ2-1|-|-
TGTGCCACAAGTGTAGGAGGGGGGAATGAGCAGTTCTTC
CATSVGGGNEQFF
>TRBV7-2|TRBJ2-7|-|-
TGTGCCAGCAGCACTACCGGGGCCCTCCCCGGTTTCCGGCAGTACTTC
CASSTTGALPGFRQYF
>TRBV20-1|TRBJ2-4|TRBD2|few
TGCAGTGCTAGCCTCGTCCTAGCGGGGGGTTTAGCCAAAAACATTCAGTACTTC
CSASLVLAGGLAKNIQYF
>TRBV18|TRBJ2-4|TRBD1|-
TGTGCCAGCTCACAGTTTACCGGGACAGGGGGCTCTATAGCCAAAAACATTCAGTACTTC
CASSQFTGTGGSIAKNIQYF